What follows are 27 T cell receptor beta chains derived from one specimen sequenced in a study of PD-L1 blockade in urothelial cancer. Some clones are missing from TCRdb's copy, which holds only in-frame ones; the method was immunoSEQ multiplex PCR. The sample yields around 34,000 clones, 85% seen once. This sample's time point: pretreatment peripheral blood. Sequences were derived from PBMCs, sampled around atezolizumab (anti-PD-L1) treatment. The receptors shown here come from a man at least 80 years old with urothelial cancer.

V gene TRBV7-2 combines with J gene TRBJ2-7; D possibly corresponds to TRBD1 (6 bases). The germline gives CDR1 SGHTA, CDR2 FQGNSA. The CDR3 totals 15 residues. Trimming left V 0 bases short and J 5 bases short, with 14 bases between. The CDR3 bases are TGTGCCAGCAGCTTAGCGGGCTCCCAGGGGCACGAGCAGTACTTC. It encodes CASSLAGSQGHEQYF.

This chain uses TRBV19 with TRBJ2-3; the D gene is possibly TRBD2 (5 bases). Germline V gene sequence: CDR1 LNHDA, CDR2 SQIVND (reference sequence). The CDR3 has 14 amino acids. Trimming shortened V by 5 bases and J by 0 bases, and 9 bases separated the two germline ends. CDR3 loop: CASSQRGSTDTQYF. The CDR3 coding sequence is TGTGCCAGTAGTCAACGGGGTAGCACAGATACGCAGTATTTT.

The J gene is TRBJ2-3, the V gene TRBV30; no firm D call. CDR3 length equals 16 residues. Germline V gene lookup returns CDR1 GTSNPN and CDR2 SVGIG (reference sequence). V was shortened by 2 bases and J by 2 bases, with 17 bases between the two germline ends. The CDR3 sequence: CAWSTGIWVATDTQYF. The CDR3 nucleotides read TGTGCCTGGAGTACGGGTATATGGGTTGCCACAGATACGCAGTATTTT.

V and J are TRBV9 and TRBJ2-1, with D possibly TRBD1 on 6 matching bases. Germline V gene lookup returns CDR1 SGDLS and CDR2 YYNGEE. V gave up 0 bases and J gave up 4 bases, with 8 bases separating them. This CDR3 is 14 amino acids long. CDR3 amino acids: CASSVGTAYNEQFF. In DNA, the CDR3 is TGTGCCAGCAGCGTAGGGACAGCTTACAATGAGCAGTTCTTC.

In its sample, this clone is medium-sized. Written as DNA, the CDR3 is TGTGCCAGCAGCCTTAGGTGGAGCGGGAGTGCAGATACGCAGTATTTT. This gives the protein CASSLRWSGSADTQYF. The chain uses TRBV14 and TRBJ2-3, with 8 nucleotides matching TRBD2. The J segment lost 4 bases and the V segment lost 4 bases, leaving 10 bases of the junction unmatched. The CDR3 runs to 16 residues. Germline CDR1 reads SGHDN; CDR2 reads FVKESK.

V is TRBV27 and J is TRBJ2-1; 14 bases map to TRBD2. With V trimmed by 6 bases and J by 10 bases, 8 bases remained unmatched. Germline CDR1 and CDR2: MNHEY and SMNVEV (reference sequence). The CDR3 sequence is 15 residues long. The CDR3 DNA reads TGTGCCAGCAGCCCGGGACTAGCGGGAGAAAGGGAGCAGTTCTTC. This codes for CASSPGLAGEREQFF.

The J gene is TRBJ2-1, the V gene TRBV6-1; 8 nucleotides match TRBD1. CDR1 and CDR2 (germline): MNHNS, SASEGT. Trimming took 6 bases from V and 0 from J; bases not matched to a gene: 4. The CDR3 is 15 amino acids. The CDR3 bases are TGTGCCAGCAGGCGGGGACAGGCCTCCTACAATGAGCAGTTCTTC. Translated, it gives CASRRGQASYNEQFF.

For the CDR3, the DNA is TGTGCCAGCAGCCCCCAGGGGGCGAGCACTGAAGCTTTCTTT. Encoded protein: CASSPQGASTEAFF. The chain joins TRBV16 to TRBJ1-1; 8 bases line up with TRBD1. Germline lookup yields CDR1 KGHSY and CDR2 FQNENV. V trimming: 4 bases; J trimming: 4 bases; junction bases outside the gene matches: 5. The CDR3 is 14 amino acids.

The chain has TRBV19 and TRBJ2-1; unclear D gene. This CDR3 is built from 14 residues. The V gene's germline CDR1 is LNHDA and CDR2 SQIVND (reference sequence). V was trimmed by 6 bases and J by 4 bases, leaving 13 bases between them. Here the CDR3 reads CASSRSDIYNEQFF. DNA for the CDR3: TGTGCCAGTAGCAGGTCGGATATATACAATGAGCAGTTCTTC.

V and J are TRBV6-6 and TRBJ1-1; D might be TRBD1 (5 bases). V lost 0 bases and J lost 8, with 13 bases in between. CDR3 length: 14 amino acids. Germline V lookup: CDR1 MNHNY, CDR2 SVGAGI (reference sequence). CDR3 region: CASSYSQNRREAFF. DNA for the CDR3: TGTGCCAGCAGTTACTCGCAGAACAGGCGGGAAGCTTTCTTT.

The rearrangement links TRBV19 to TRBJ1-5, with 12 nucleotides matching TRBD1. Germline values: CDR1 LNHDA, CDR2 SQIVND (reference sequence). CDR3 length: 19 amino acids. V shed 3 bases, J shed 2 bases, and the junction held 11 bases outside the gene matches. In nucleotides, the CDR3 is TGTGCCAGTAGTATGACCGGGACAGGGGGCGTCAGGGGCAATCAGCCCCAGCATTTT. Amino acids: CASSMTGTGGVRGNQPQHF.

The chain employs TRBV6-1 and TRBJ2-7, with 8 positions matching TRBD2. The CDR3 consists of 18 residues. With V trimmed by 1 base and J by 3 bases, 14 bases remained unmatched. CDR1 is MNHNS, CDR2 SASEGT, per germline. As DNA, the CDR3 is TGTGCCAGCAGTGAAGTAGGTGGCCTAGCGGGCCCAATCTACGAGCAGTACTTC. Its protein is CASSEVGGLAGPIYEQYF.

The rearrangement uses TRBV5-1 and TRBJ2-1, with 10 bases fitting TRBD2. The trim removed 3 bases at V and 4 bases at J, leaving 4 bases unmatched. The V gene's germline CDR1 is SGHRS and CDR2 YFSETQ. The CDR3 consists of 15 residues. CDR3 in DNA: TGCGCCAGCAGCTCTAGCGGGAGTAATTACAATGAGCAGTTCTTC. It codes for CASSSSGSNYNEQFF. Full variable domain (rest looked up from reference TRBV5-1 and TRBJ2-1): KAGVTQTPRYLIKTRGQQVTLSCSPISGHRSVSWYQQTPGQGLQFLFEYFSETQRNKGNFPGRFSGRQFSNSRSEMNVSTLELGDSALYLCASSSSGSNYNEQFFGPGTRLTVL.

This chain uses TRBV5-1 with TRBJ1-1, with 7 bases fitting TRBD1. The length of the CDR3 is 18 residues. The V and J ends lost 5 bases and 2 bases, in that order; junction bases with no gene match: 18. Germline V gene sequence: CDR1 SGHRS, CDR2 YFSETQ. The CDR3 DNA sequence: TGCGCCAGCAGTTTTGCATGGGACAGTAGGGTCCTTAACACTGAAGCTTTCTTT. This encodes CASSFAWDSRVLNTEAFF.

This chain joins TRBV5-4 and TRBJ2-3; 10 nucleotides agree with TRBD2. V trimming: 0 bases; J trimming: 6 bases; junction bases outside the gene matches: 7. This CDR3 spans 16 amino acids. Germline CDR1 reads SGHNT; CDR2 reads YYREEE (reference sequence). CDR3: CASSLAISGGEDTQYF. CDR3 nucleotide sequence: TGTGCCAGCAGCTTGGCCATCAGCGGGGGGGAGGATACGCAGTATTTT.

The chain recombines TRBV19 with TRBJ1-5; the D gene is possibly TRBD1 (5 bases). Germline CDR1 is LNHDA and CDR2 is SQIVND (reference sequence). The ends were cut back, 7 bases at V and 0 bases at J, with 10 bases in the middle. The CDR3 has 14 amino acids. CDR3 region: CASIDRYSNQPQHF. CDR3 nucleotide sequence: TGTGCCAGTATTGACAGATATAGCAATCAGCCCCAGCATTTT. The variable domain in full, with the rest retrieved from reference TRBV19 and TRBJ1-5, is DGGITQSPKYLFRKEGQNVTLSCEQNLNHDAMYWYRQDPGQGLRLIYYSQIVNDFQKGDIAEGYSVSREKKESFPLTVTSAQKNPTAFYLCASIDRYSNQPQHFGDGTRLSIL.

The V call is TRBV5-5, the J call TRBJ1-5, with no clear D. Between the trimmed V and J ends, which lost 0 bases and 1 base, there was a span of 11 bases. CDR1 SGHKS and CDR2 YYEKEE come from the germline V gene (reference sequence). The CDR3 is 16 residues long. This CDR3 is CASSLEGGLSNQPQHF. The CDR3 nucleotides are TGTGCCAGCAGCTTGGAGGGAGGCTTGAGCAATCAGCCCCAGCATTTT.

The chain combines TRBV27 with TRBJ2-1; 12 bases align to TRBD2. V gave up 3 bases and J gave up 8 bases; unmatched junction bases: 11. Looked up from germline, CDR1 is MNHEY and CDR2 is SMNVEV (reference sequence). The CDR3 spans 17 residues. DNA for the CDR3: TGTGCCAGCAGTTTCCGTCTTCTAGCGGGAGGGCCCCATGAGCAGTTCTTC. Translation: CASSFRLLAGGPHEQFF.

V is TRBV18 and J is TRBJ2-1; the D is unclear. The CDR3 loop spans 14 amino acids. Germline lookup yields CDR1 KGHSH and CDR2 LQKENI. The V and J ends lost 2 bases and 2 bases respectively, with 7 bases between them. The CDR3 DNA sequence: TGTGCCAGCTCACCAATAGGAGCCTACAATGAGCAGTTCTTC. Translating gives CASSPIGAYNEQFF.

The chain carries TRBV10-2 and TRBJ2-3; D is ambiguous. Per the germline V gene, CDR1 is WSHSY and CDR2 is SAAADI. CDR3 length: 14 amino acids. V was clipped by 6 bases and J by 1 base, with 11 bases between them. CDR3 loop: CASRDSSGTDTQYF. The CDR3 DNA is TGCGCCAGCAGAGACTCGAGCGGCACAGATACGCAGTATTTT.

The chain uses TRBV5-4 and TRBJ2-6; D might be TRBD1 (6 bases). The CDR3 contains 17 residues. Trimming removed 4 bases at V and 0 bases at J, with 14 bases between. Germline CDR1 is SGHNT and CDR2 is YYREEE (reference sequence). CDR3 in amino acids: CASSPQTGTSGANVLTF. The CDR3 DNA reads TGTGCCAGCAGCCCGCAGACAGGAACCTCTGGGGCCAACGTCCTGACTTTC. Supplemented by reference TRBV5-4 and TRBJ2-6, the full variable domain reads ETGVTQSPTHLIKTRGQQVTLRCSSQSGHNTVSWYQQALGQGPQFIFQYYREEENGRGNFPPRFSGLQFPNYSSELNVNALELDDSALYLCASSPQTGTSGANVLTFGAGSRLTVL.

This chain joins TRBV19 and TRBJ2-4; tentative D call: TRBD2 (7 bases). The V gene's germline CDR1 is LNHDA and CDR2 SQIVND (reference sequence). This CDR3 has 14 amino acids. The V end was cut by 5 bases, the J end by 9 bases, with 17 bases between. The CDR3 region is CASSSRDYRAIQYF. The CDR3 region has the DNA TGTGCCAGTAGTTCCCGGGACTACAGGGCCATTCAGTACTTC.

The rearrangement links TRBV19 to TRBJ1-2; maybe TRBD1 (5 bases). CDR3 length: 13 residues. Deletions cut 4 bases from V and 4 bases from J, with 10 bases between. Germline V lookup: CDR1 LNHDA, CDR2 SQIVND (reference sequence). The CDR3 nucleotides are TGTGCCAGTAGTAACGCAGGGTTCTATGGCTACACCTTC. This codes for CASSNAGFYGYTF.

V usage is TRBV6-1 and J usage is TRBJ2-7, with 9 bases identical to TRBD1. Germline CDR1 and CDR2: MNHNS and SASEGT. The CDR3 runs 17 residues. After removal of 4 bases from V and 2 bases from J, the junction contained 12 bases not matched to a gene. CDR3 loop: CASSGWGQGLRPYEQYF. The CDR3 DNA reads TGTGCCAGCAGTGGGTGGGGACAGGGACTTAGACCCTACGAGCAGTACTTC.

The J gene is TRBJ2-7, the V gene TRBV15, with 8 positions matching TRBD1. The germline V gene encodes CDR1 LNHNV and CDR2 YYDKDF (reference sequence). This CDR3 spans 14 amino acids. V shed 4 bases, J shed 13 bases, and the junction held 15 bases outside the gene matches. In nucleotides, the CDR3 is TGTGCCACCAGCATAGACAGGGGCCCGATGGGGTTTTACTTC. Translating gives CATSIDRGPMGFYF.

The sample holds a few counts of this clone. V gene TRBV5-1 combines with J gene TRBJ2-5; 8 bases map to TRBD1. The CDR3 is 15 residues long. In germline, CDR1 is SGHRS, CDR2 YFSETQ. Trimming took 4 bases from V and 4 from J; bases not matched to a gene: 9. The CDR3 sequence is CASSRDRTGGETQYF. The CDR3 DNA is TGCGCCAGCAGCCGGGACAGGACAGGAGGAGAGACCCAGTACTTC. Complete variable domain (other parts from reference TRBV5-1 and TRBJ2-5): KAGVTQTPRYLIKTRGQQVTLSCSPISGHRSVSWYQQTPGQGLQFLFEYFSETQRNKGNFPGRFSGRQFSNSRSEMNVSTLELGDSALYLCASSRDRTGGETQYFGPGTRLLVL.

The V call is TRBV28, the J call TRBJ1-2; D gene ambiguous. The CDR3 length is 13 residues. V dropped 3 bases and J dropped 13 bases, with 18 bases sitting between them. CDR1 is MDHEN, CDR2 SYDVKM, per germline. CDR3 loop: CASSFSGRSAVTF. As DNA, the CDR3 is TGTGCCAGCAGTTTTTCGGGGAGGTCGGCGGTCACCTTC.